Each of the 10 T cell receptor beta chains below was sequenced from the same sample in a study of T-cell reconstitution after alpha-beta-depleted transplantation in children. Preparation of the TCRbeta library involved a method that used unique molecular identifiers. Each CDR3 protein is one row after TCRdb ran MiXCR on the PCR reads. The data hold 200,000 to 250,000 distinct CDR3 sequences, with 9.5% to 13% observed a single time. This material consisted of PBMCs, taken before TCRalphabeta/CD19-depleted stem cell transplant. These receptors all come from a child under two years old with acute myeloid leukemia, due to receive a stem cell transplant.

The table lists this clonotype with a few counts. The V gene is TRBV5-1, the J gene TRBJ2-5; 7 bases match TRBD2. Germline CDR1 and CDR2: SGHRS and YFSETQ. CDR3 length equals 13 residues. The J segment lost 4 bases and the V segment lost 7 bases, leaving 7 bases of the junction unmatched. As DNA, the CDR3 is TGCGCCAGCGGGGGGGTAAGCGGAGAGACCCAGTACTTC. Translated, it gives CASGGVSGETQYF.

This clonotype appeared many times. The gene calls are TRBV4-1 and TRBJ2-5, with 12 positions matching TRBD2. The CDR3 length is 15 residues. V gave up 2 bases and J gave up 3 bases; unmatched junction bases: 1. Germline V gene sequence: CDR1 MGHRA, CDR2 YSYEKL. CDR3 in DNA: TGCGCCAGCAGCCAAAGACTAGCGGGAGAAGAGACCCAGTACTTC. Amino acid sequence: CASSQRLAGEETQYF.

This clonotype was counted ten times or more. The chain carries TRBV20-1 and TRBJ2-7; D ambiguous. This CDR3 has 11 amino acids. Germline values: CDR1 DFQATT, CDR2 SNEGSKA (reference sequence). V gave up 4 bases and J gave up 9 bases, with 13 bases separating them. The DNA for the CDR3 is TGCAGTGCTATTAATGGGCCAGGGCAGTACTTC. It encodes CSAINGPGQYF.

The table lists this clonotype with a few counts. The chain couples TRBV5-1 to TRBJ2-7; D not certain. V was pared by 4 bases and J by 5 bases, with 13 bases between. The CDR3 runs to 13 residues. The V gene's germline CDR1 is SGHRS and CDR2 YFSETQ. CDR3 nucleotide sequence: TGCGCCAGCAGCCCCGACATGCACGACGAGCAGTACTTC. Translation: CASSPDMHDEQYF.

In this sample, this clonotype turned up many times. The chain is built from TRBV6-1 and TRBJ2-1, with 7 bases fitting TRBD2. CDR1 MNHNS and CDR2 SASEGT come from the germline V gene. The CDR3 contains 13 residues. J lost 8 bases, V lost 7 bases, and 8 bases had no gene match. The CDR3 DNA is TGTGCCAGCACCTCAGGGAGGGGCCATGAGCAGTTCTTC. As protein: CASTSGRGHEQFF.

This clonotype was detected ten times or more. The chain recombines TRBV5-1 with TRBJ2-3, with 10 bases identical to TRBD2. CDR3 size: 14 residues. Trimming took 4 bases from V and 2 from J; bases not matched to a gene: 1. Germline CDR1 SGHRS, CDR2 YFSETQ. CDR3 amino acids: CASSSGRATDTQYF. The CDR3 DNA is TGCGCCAGCAGCAGCGGGAGGGCCACAGATACGCAGTATTTT.

This clonotype was observed many times. The chain employs TRBV28 and TRBJ2-2; D might be TRBD1 (5 bases). Trimming took 6 bases from V and 0 from J, leaving 11 bases between them. Germline CDR1 and CDR2: MDHEN and SYDVKM. The CDR3 loop spans 15 amino acids. CDR3 loop: CASRPGRANTGELFF. The DNA of the CDR3 is TGTGCCAGCAGGCCAGGGCGAGCGAACACCGGGGAGCTGTTTTTT.

This clonotype was counted ten times or more. The V call is TRBV14, the J call TRBJ2-1; D perhaps matches TRBD1 (6 bases). This CDR3 has 14 amino acids. The germline V and J ends were trimmed by 3 bases and 7 bases, with 13 bases remaining between them. Germline CDR1 and CDR2: SGHDN and FVKESK. The CDR3 region is CASSHIGRGNEQFF. In DNA form, the CDR3 reads TGTGCCAGCAGCCATATTGGCAGGGGAAATGAGCAGTTCTTC.

The V and J genes are TRBV5-1 and TRBJ2-1, with D possibly being TRBD2 (5 bases). CDR1 is SGHRS and CDR2 is YFSETQ in the germline V gene. The CDR3 covers 17 residues. V was trimmed by 4 bases and J by 0 bases, leaving 17 bases between them. The CDR3 coding sequence is TGCGCCAGCAGCCCCCCGGGCGGGCTGCCCTCCTACAATGAGCAGTTCTTC. Protein sequence: CASSPPGGLPSYNEQFF.

This clonotype is labeled medium-sized. The rearrangement joins TRBV5-1 to TRBJ2-6; unclear D gene. This CDR3 has 13 amino acids. The germline gives CDR1 SGHRS, CDR2 YFSETQ. V was cut by 7 bases and J by 6 bases, with 11 bases left in between. The CDR3 nucleotides are TGCGCCAGCCTCAGGTTGACGGCCAACGTCCTGACTTTC. Encoded protein: CASLRLTANVLTF.